Below, one T cell receptor beta chain is given with its context. Germline V gene sequence: CDR1 LNHDA, CDR2 SQIVND (reference sequence). V lost 6 bases and J lost 0, with 11 bases in between. The CDR3 runs 14 residues. This sample is drawn from a study of cytomegalovirus exposure and HLA in healthy donors. Use of 60 Vbeta and 13 Jbeta primers characterized the PCR. TCRdb keeps only in-frame clones here, not all; method: immunoSEQ multiplex PCR. The table shows 160,000 or so clones, with around 85% occurring only once. The specimen was PBMCs. The J gene is TRBJ1-2, the V gene TRBV19; no clear D. The clonotype was recovered from a woman aged 30 to 39 in good health and CMV-seronegative. CDR3 DNA sequence: TGTGCCAGTAGCCCCAGTATCGCTAACTATGGCTACACCTTC. This codes for CASSPSIANYGYTF.